This T cell receptor beta chain was retrieved from a study of blood T cell repertoires in COVID-19. The method was immunoSEQ multiplex PCR; TCRdb's version includes in-frame clones alone and lacks a portion of them. The sample carries around 200,000 clones, 86% recorded once. With 3 bases clipped from V and 2 bases from J, the junction kept 6 bases outside the gene matches. CDR1 is KGHSH, CDR2 LQKENI, per germline. This CDR3 has 15 residues. The receptor's source is a middle-aged man with acute COVID-19. This chain links TRBV18 with TRBJ1-2; 7 positions agree with TRBD1. Material for sequencing was PBMCs or T cells enriched from blood (not recorded which). The CDR3 region has the DNA TGTGCCAGCTCACCGGATACAGGGGCGAACTATGGCTACACCTTC. Translated, it gives CASSPDTGANYGYTF.